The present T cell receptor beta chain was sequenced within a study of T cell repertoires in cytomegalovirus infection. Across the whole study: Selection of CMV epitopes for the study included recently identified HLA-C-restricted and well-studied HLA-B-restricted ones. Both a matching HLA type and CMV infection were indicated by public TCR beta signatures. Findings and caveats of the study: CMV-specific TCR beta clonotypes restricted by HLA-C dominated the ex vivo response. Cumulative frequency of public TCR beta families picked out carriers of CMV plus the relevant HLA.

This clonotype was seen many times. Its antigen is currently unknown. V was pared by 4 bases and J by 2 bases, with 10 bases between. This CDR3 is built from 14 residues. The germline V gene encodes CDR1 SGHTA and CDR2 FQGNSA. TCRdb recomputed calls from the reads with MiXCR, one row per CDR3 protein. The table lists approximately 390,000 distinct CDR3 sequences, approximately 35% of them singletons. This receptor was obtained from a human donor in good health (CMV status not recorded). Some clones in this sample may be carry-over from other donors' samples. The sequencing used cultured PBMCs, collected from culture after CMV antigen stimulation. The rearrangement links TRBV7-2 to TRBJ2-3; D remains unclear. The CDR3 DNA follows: TGTGCCAGCAGCTCCCGCCAGGTCACAGATACGCAGTATTTT. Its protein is CASSSRQVTDTQYF.